Listed below are T cell receptor beta chains from one sample, sequenced in a study of STAT5B mutations in CD4+ large granular lymphocyte leukemia. Produced via immunoSEQ multiplex PCR; TCRdb's table is partial and in-frame only. Of 30,000 to 40,000 clones listed, around three quarters were seen once; the top ten hold about 2%. Input material: CD4+ T cells from blood buffy coats. Receptors originate from a human donor in good health. The CDR3 runs from the conserved cysteine through the conserved F or W. D genes are given only for firm matches. Where a row states a size, it is once, few, many or the class of an expanded clone; other rows omit it.

>-|-|TRBJ2-1|TRBV10-3
CAISDPASAHEQFF
TGTGCCATCAGTGACCCGGCTAGTGCCCATGAGCAGTTCTTC
>-|TRBD1|TRBJ2-7|TRBV29-1
CSVRQGVAPYEQYF
TGCAGCGTCCGACAGGGAGTGGCTCCCTACGAGCAGTACTTC
>-|-|TRBJ2-7|TRBV30
CAWTQGQSEQYF
TGTGCCTGGACGCAGGGGCAGTCCGAGCAGTACTTC
>few|-|TRBJ1-1|TRBV2
CASSEFETDTEAFF
TGTGCCAGCAGTGAGTTTGAAACTGACACTGAAGCTTTCTTT
>once|TRBD2|TRBJ2-1|TRBV19
CASSTTLSGVSSYNEQFF
TGTGCCAGTAGTACAACCCTTAGCGGGGTAAGCTCCTACAATGAGCAGTTCTTC
>-|TRBD2|TRBJ2-5|TRBV6-5
CASSPGLAGGGQYF
TGTGCCAGCAGTCCAGGACTAGCGGGAGGTGGCCAGTACTTC
>few|-|TRBJ1-1|TRBV30
CACRTVTEAFF
TGTGCCTGTAGGACAGTAACTGAAGCTTTCTTT
>-|-|TRBJ2-7|TRBV5-1
CASSWGDDSYEQYF
TGCGCCAGCAGTTGGGGGGATGACAGCTACGAGCAGTACTTC
>-|-|TRBJ1-1|TRBV19
CASSDGVVMNTEAFF
TGTGCCAGCAGTGATGGGGTTGTGATGAACACTGAAGCTTTCTTT
>-|TRBD1|TRBJ1-4|TRBV19
CASTRDRDNEKLFF
TGTGCCAGTACCCGGGACAGGGATAATGAAAAACTGTTTTTT
>-|-|TRBJ1-1|TRBV5-4
CASSPARGASGTEAFF
TGTGCCAGCAGCCCTGCGCGGGGCGCGTCCGGCACTGAAGCTTTCTTT
>-|-|TRBJ1-3|TRBV6-5
CASSYLAGFSGNTIYF
TGTGCCAGCAGTTACTTGGCAGGTTTCTCTGGAAACACCATATATTTT